This T cell receptor (beta chain) comes out of a study of T cells in localized non-small cell lung cancer. Study conclusions and caveats: Across samples, adjacent lung featured a median roughly 50 of the top 100 tumor clones. Heterogeneity within the tumor remains possible, as just one region underwent sequencing.

The repertoire was sequenced with immunoSEQ multiplex PCR; TCRdb's copy has only in-frame clones and lacks some. This table has more than 1,500 clones, about 22% appearing once. This CDR3 is built from 14 residues. V was trimmed by 1 base and J by 3 bases, leaving 9 bases between them. Per germline, CDR1 SGHNT and CDR2 YENEEA. This clone was counted only a few times. Its matching antigen is unknown. The sequencing here drew on lung tumor tissue, taken before any cancer treatment. The chain carries TRBV11-3 and TRBJ1-2; a possible D gene is TRBD1 (5 bases). The sequence derives from a woman aged 40-75 years with stage I lung adenocarcinoma. CDR3 sequence (DNA): TGTGCCAGCAGCTTAGGGGGCTGGGACTATGGCTACACCTTC. It is translated as CASSLGGWDYGYTF.